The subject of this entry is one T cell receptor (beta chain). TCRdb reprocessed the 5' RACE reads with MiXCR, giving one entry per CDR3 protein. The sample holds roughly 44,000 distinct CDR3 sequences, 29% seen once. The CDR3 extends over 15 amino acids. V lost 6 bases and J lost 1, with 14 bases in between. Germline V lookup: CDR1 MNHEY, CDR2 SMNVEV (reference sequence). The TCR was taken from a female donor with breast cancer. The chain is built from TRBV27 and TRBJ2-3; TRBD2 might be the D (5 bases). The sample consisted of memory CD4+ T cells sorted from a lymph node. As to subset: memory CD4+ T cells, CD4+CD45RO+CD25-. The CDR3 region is CASSGEGWGTDTQYF. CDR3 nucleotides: TGTGCCAGCAGCGGCGAGGGATGGGGCACAGATACGCAGTATTTT.